The sequence of this T cell receptor (beta chain) was determined in a study of T cells in localized non-small cell lung cancer. Assay used: immunoSEQ multiplex PCR; TCRdb lists only in-frame clones, some missing. This table has around 35,000 clones, 85% to 95% appearing once. In regard to this clone: Its matching antigen is unknown.

Study conclusions and caveats: Turning up in adjacent lung were a median around 50 of the top 100 tumor clones. A higher density of T cells in blood coincided with extended overall survival.

Sequencing was performed on peripheral blood, taken before any cancer treatment. The receptor was derived from a female donor over 55 with stage I lung adenocarcinoma.

The CDR3 region has the DNA TGTGCCAGCTCACCTCAGGCAGGGAGGATGAACACTGAAGCTTTCTTT. The encoded protein is CASSPQAGRMNTEAFF. V is TRBV18 and J is TRBJ1-1; the D gene is possibly TRBD1 (5 bases). V shed 3 bases and J shed 0 bases, with 14 bases lying between them. Germline loops: CDR1 KGHSH, CDR2 LQKENI. This CDR3 has 16 residues.